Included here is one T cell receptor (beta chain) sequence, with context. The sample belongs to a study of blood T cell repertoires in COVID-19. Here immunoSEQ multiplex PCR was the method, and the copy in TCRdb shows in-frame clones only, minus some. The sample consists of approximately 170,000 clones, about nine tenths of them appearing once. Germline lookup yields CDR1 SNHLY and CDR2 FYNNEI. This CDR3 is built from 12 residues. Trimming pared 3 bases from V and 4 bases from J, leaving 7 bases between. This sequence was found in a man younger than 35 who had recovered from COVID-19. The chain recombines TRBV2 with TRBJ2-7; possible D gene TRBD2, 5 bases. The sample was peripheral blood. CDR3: CASSDGGYEQYF. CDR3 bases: TGTGCCAGCAGTGACGGAGGTTACGAGCAGTACTTC.